This entry is about one T cell receptor beta chain. These data come from a study of blood T cell repertoires in COVID-19. At the level of the study: The samples span acute and convalescent COVID-19 from the United States, Italy and Spain. T cells, B-cell-depleted T cells, or PBMCs supplied cDNA or gDNA.

The V gene's germline CDR1 is SGHRS and CDR2 YFSETQ. Trimming took 3 bases from V and 2 from J, leaving 18 bases between them. This CDR3 spans 17 amino acids. In the original analysis: Reference gene primer amplification yielded estimated nucleated cell counts. Only in-frame clones appear in the TCRdb table, and some are missing; sequencing was by immunoSEQ multiplex PCR. That table is the source of V, J and clone size, and D and trimming were worked out from the DNA. The data show about 210,000 clones, 88% seen once. The sequencing input was peripheral blood. This clonotype was obtained from a middle-aged man with acute or convalescent COVID-19. The V and J genes are TRBV5-1 and TRBJ2-1; a possible D gene is TRBD2 (7 bases). The DNA for the CDR3 is TGCGCCAGCAGCTCGCCCACGGTGGGGGGGCCCTACAATGAGCAGTTCTTC. This gives the protein CASSSPTVGGPYNEQFF.